This T cell receptor (beta chain) was sequenced during a study of blood T cell repertoires in COVID-19. Measured with immunoSEQ multiplex PCR; TCRdb has only the in-frame clones, and not every one. Of 250,000 to 350,000 clones listed, about 87% are singletons. The CDR3 is 18 residues long. Germline loops: CDR1 MDHEN, CDR2 SYDVKM. The V segment lost 6 bases and the J segment 5 bases; nucleotides outside the gene matches: 21. This receptor was identified in a woman aged 18-35 years who had recovered from COVID-19. Material for sequencing was PBMCs or T cells enriched from blood (not recorded which). V gene TRBV28 combines with J gene TRBJ1-1; the match to TRBD1 covers 7 bases. The CDR3 DNA sequence: TGTGCCAGCAGCGGCACCTTTTGGGACAGAGGGGATCCAACTGAAGCTTTCTTT. Residues: CASSGTFWDRGDPTEAFF.